This TCR beta chain emerged from a study of cytomegalovirus exposure and HLA in healthy donors. Vbeta (60) and Jbeta (13) primers were used in the PCR. Authors' processing steps: Later reanalysis found approximately 80 million unique TCR beta chains, 9 million to 12 million of them shared. Sequenced by immunoSEQ multiplex PCR; TCRdb stores in-frame clones only, minus some. Clonal size and the V and J genes are those of that table, whereas D and trimming came from the DNA. The data show 150,000 to 180,000 clones, 80% seen once. Trimming removed 4 bases from V and 5 bases from J; junction bases left unmatched: 17. The V gene's germline CDR1 is MGHRA and CDR2 YSYEKL. The length of the CDR3 is 19 residues. This clone was seen only once.

The source of this sequence is a man younger than 45 in good health and CMV-seropositive. The V call is TRBV4-1, the J call TRBJ1-1; 12 bases line up with TRBD1. The sequencing sample was made of PBMCs. CDR3 amino acids: CASSPLPGQGAGGRTEAFF. The CDR3 DNA follows: TGCGCCAGCAGCCCCCTGCCGGGACAGGGGGCGGGGGGGAGGACTGAAGCTTTCTTT.